The clone carrying this T cell receptor beta chain was counted ten times or more. The data were taken from a study of T cells in Graves' hyperthyroidism and ophthalmopathy. The source material, RNA transcripts, was used to amplify TCR beta CDR3 regions. A first-round RT-PCR of the TCR CDR3 used the HTBI primer set. MiXCR, applied by TCRdb to the multiplex PCR reads, yields one record per CDR3 protein. The data show under 400,000 distinct CDR3 sequences, 15% to 20% seen once. The TCR originated in a woman between 50 and 59 years old with Graves' hyperthyroidism. Sequencing was carried out using blood.

CDR3: CASSIGGGTLPTEAFF. In nucleotides, the CDR3 is TGTGCCAGTAGTATTGGGGGGGGGACGTTGCCCACTGAAGCTTTCTTT. The genes are TRBV19 and TRBJ1-1; D possibly corresponds to TRBD1 (5 bases). The V and J ends lost 3 bases and 4 bases respectively, with 18 bases between them. The CDR3 is 16 amino acids. CDR1 is LNHDA and CDR2 is SQIVND in the germline V gene (reference sequence).